The following is a TCR beta chain sequence with its context. The data derive from a study of shared clonotypes between healthy human individuals. The CDR3 covers 14 residues. The V and J ends lost 6 bases and 3 bases, in that order; junction bases with no gene match: 3. Germline V lookup: CDR1 SNHLY, CDR2 FYNNEI. Genomic DNA from each subset was divided evenly over several immunoSEQ plates. TCRdb's copy holds only in-frame clones and misses some; the assay was immunoSEQ multiplex PCR. The table shows approximately 720,000 clones, with 55% to 75% occurring only once. This TCR derives from a woman aged 25 to 45 in good health. The sequenced sample was memory CD4+ T cells sorted from blood. As for subset: CD45RA-negative fraction. V is TRBV2 and J is TRBJ1-5; 9 bases fit TRBD1. For the CDR3, the DNA is TGTGCCAGCAGGGGGGACAGGGACAATCAGCCCCAGCATTTT. This translates into CASRGDRDNQPQHF.